The source of this TCR beta chain is a study of human T cells and chemical hapten exposure. The CDR3 runs to 15 residues. Trimming pared 3 bases from V and 1 base from J, leaving 10 bases between. Findings and limits, study-wide: Counts of TCRs above 1 in 1000 frequency stayed unchanged with DPC sensitization.

This clonotype occurred a few times. Its target is unknown. Noted time point: patch test 1, 2 weeks after DPC sensitization. Treatment noted: therapeutic diphenylcyclopropenone sensitization with weekly scalp DPC. In the original processing: Sample TCR totals centred on a median of around 96,000, ranging roughly 23,224 to 700,000. TCRdb re-analysed the RACE reads in MiXCR, keeping a single row per CDR3 protein. The V and J calls, along with clone size, are taken from TCRdb and not from the paper's own processing. The sample yields roughly 190,000 distinct CDR3 sequences, 20% to 25% seen once. The chain carries TRBV12-3 or TRBV12-4 and TRBJ2-1, with D tentatively TRBD2 (6 bases). This TCR was recovered from a woman aged 50 to 65 with alopecia areata. Some clones in this sample may be carry-over from other donors' samples. The input for sequencing was whole blood, taken in connection with sensitization to the hapten diphenylcyclopropenone (DPC). DNA for the CDR3: TGTGCCAGCAGTTTGTCCGGGACTTCCTACAATGAGCAGTTCTTC. Translated, it gives CASSLSGTSYNEQFF.